Here is one T cell receptor (beta chain) with its context. Its specificity is unknown. Sequencing was performed with immunoSEQ multiplex PCR; in TCRdb, only in-frame clones are kept and a portion is missing. This sample has 25,000 to 35,000 clones, with around 90% found just once. The data derive from a study of T cells after posttransplantation cyclophosphamide. This CDR3 is built from 15 residues. The V end was cut by 3 bases, the J end by 4 bases, with 16 bases between. Germline loops: CDR1 SGHKS, CDR2 YYEKEE (reference sequence). Study results and caveats: Recipient CMV seropositivity and CMV reactivation strongly tracked TRB clonality.

The source is a woman in her forties with a blood cancer, CMV-positive, and with a related stem cell donor. The sequenced material came from PBMCs. This chain uses TRBV5-5 with TRBJ1-2; maybe TRBD1 (5 bases). CDR3: CASSSTKPRGYGYTF. The DNA for the CDR3 is TGTGCCAGCAGCTCGACGAAGCCTAGGGGCTATGGCTACACCTTC. Complete variable domain (other parts from reference TRBV5-5 and TRBJ1-2): DAGVTQSPTHLIKTRGQQVTLRCSPISGHKSVSWYQQVLGQGPQFIFQYYEKEERGRGNFPDRFSARQFPNYSSELNVNALLLGDSALYLCASSSTKPRGYGYTFGSGTRLTVV.